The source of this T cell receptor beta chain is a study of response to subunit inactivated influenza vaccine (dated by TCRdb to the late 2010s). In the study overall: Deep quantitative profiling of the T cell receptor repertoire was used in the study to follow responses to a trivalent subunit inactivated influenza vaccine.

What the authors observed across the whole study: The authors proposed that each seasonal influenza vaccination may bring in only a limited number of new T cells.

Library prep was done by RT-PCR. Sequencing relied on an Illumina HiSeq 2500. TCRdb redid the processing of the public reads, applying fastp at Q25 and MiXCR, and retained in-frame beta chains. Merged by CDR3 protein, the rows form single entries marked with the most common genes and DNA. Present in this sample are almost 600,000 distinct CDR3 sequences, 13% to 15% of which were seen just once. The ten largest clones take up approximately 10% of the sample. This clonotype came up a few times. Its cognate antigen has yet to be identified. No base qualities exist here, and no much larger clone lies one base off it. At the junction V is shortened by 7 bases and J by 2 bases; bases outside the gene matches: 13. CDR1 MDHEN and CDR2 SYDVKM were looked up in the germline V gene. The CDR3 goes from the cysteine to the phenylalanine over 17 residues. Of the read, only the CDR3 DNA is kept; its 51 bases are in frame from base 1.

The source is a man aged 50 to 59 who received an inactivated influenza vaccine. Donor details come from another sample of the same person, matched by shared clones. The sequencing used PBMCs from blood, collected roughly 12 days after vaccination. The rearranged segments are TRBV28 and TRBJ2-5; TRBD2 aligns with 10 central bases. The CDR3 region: CASTTPLLAGNQETQYF. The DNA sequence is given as TGTGCCAGCACCACTCCTCTACTAGCGGGGAATCAAGAGACCCAGTACTTC.